This T cell receptor beta chain was recovered during a study of STAT3 mutations in large granular lymphocyte leukemia (dated 2019 in TCRdb). Regarding the research as a whole: Roughly half of the T-LGLL patients who were sequenced longitudinally carried canonical activating STAT3 mutations. Some 17 representative T-LGLL cases were selected from an initial cohort of 200 to 250 LGL patients for longitudinal TCRbeta and STAT3 sequencing. As controls, the study also included longitudinal sequencing of a couple of patients with natural killer LGL leukemia. Patients were sequenced at around 4 time points on average, with the number of samplings per patient ranging from 2 to 8. Over half of the T-LGLL patients were given one or more immunosuppressive therapy regimens, and 40% of those treated had a hematologic response. Serial deep sequencing of TCRbeta CDR3 and STAT3 was performed in patients with T-cell large granular lymphocyte leukemia to reconstruct clonal hierarchy and dynamics. Study-wide conclusions, independent of this receptor: Linking therapy response to changes in TCR clonal burden was complicated by variable intervals between samplings and by differing treatment regimens. Every T-LGLL patient showed at least one immunodominant TCRbeta clonotype, and about half showed multiple immunodominant subclonotypes. Persisting codominant clonotypes in some patients meant a small but highly pathogenic clone may have been missed. Because no samples were available when a clone first appeared, clonal expansion was inferred from samplings taken at other points. TCR clonotype switching after therapy was observed in 6 of 18 patients, and all newly emerging clones were found to be STAT3 wild type. The burden of the dominant TCR clone was higher than the STAT3 mutant burden in several patients, which suggests that the STAT3 mutation arose secondarily inside a clone that had already expanded.

For this chain, trimming is 6 bases at the V end and 3 bases at the J end, and the number of junction bases without a gene match is 8. The CDR3 has 17 amino acids, counting the end cysteine and phenylalanine. The DNA shown is the 51-base CDR3, in frame from base 1. The germline V gene (reference sequence) sets CDR1 to MNHEY and CDR2 to SMNVEV. The same DNA, extracted from blood mononuclear cells, served for both the TCR sequencing and the STAT3 sequencing. A word on this clone: This receptor's antigen is unknown. Base-call qualities are not available, and no considerably larger clone is one nucleotide away.

An Illumina MiSeq was used to sequence the TCRbeta libraries, yielding an average of around 42,000 productive templates per sample. Using multiplex PCR amplification, the immunoSEQ assay generated the TCRbeta CDR3 libraries. In the authors' own workflow: Following a previously defined approach, repertoire diversity was calculated, and values close to 0 point to extremely monoclonal samples. TCRdb took over this immuneACCESS table, retaining in-frame rearrangements with V and J assigned. Such tables are incomplete; in checked studies, under half of the missing clones stem from an unresolved V gene, and the remainder is unexplained. The DNA was the basis for D and trimming; V, J and clone size are from that table. The table for this sample lists 35,000 to 40,000 clones; nearly 90% of them were counted only once. 0.43% of the sample comes from the top ten.

This receptor was obtained from a human donor with T large granular lymphocyte leukemia. Some clones in this sample may be carry-over from other donors' samples. The sequenced material came from PBMCs. The chain links TRBV27 with TRBJ1-6, and TRBD1 aligns with 10 junction nucleotides. CDR3 protein: CASSRRQGAYYNSPLHF. The sequenced DNA: TGTGCCAGCAGCCGTCGACAGGGGGCGTACTATAATTCACCCCTCCACTTT.